The T cell receptor beta chain described here comes from a study of siplizumab effects on memory and regulatory T cells. Only in-frame clones appear in the TCRdb table, and some are missing; sequencing was by immunoSEQ multiplex PCR. The sample contains approximately 14,000 clones, roughly 40% of which appear only once. Trimming at V came to 6 bases and at J to 4 bases, leaving 6 bases not matched to a gene. The CDR3 is 15 residues long. Germline CDR1 is ENHRY and CDR2 is SYGVKD. Note on this clone: Its specificity is unknown.

Cells from the mixed lymphocyte reaction were cocultured for 5 to 6 days at 37°C. Study findings and constraints: Proliferating siplizumab-culture Treg suppressive function went unconfirmed. Alloreactive CD4+ clones that could be mapped were on average 68.8% Treg-derived with siplizumab, against approximately 30% in controls.

The TCR comes from a human donor in good health; the cells came from an allogeneic mixed lymphocyte reaction. Some clones in this sample may be carry-over from other donors' samples. The material sequenced was CFSE-low (dividing) CD4+ T cells sorted from an allogeneic mixed lymphocyte reaction. The chain has TRBV10-3 and TRBJ2-5; 12 nucleotides agree with TRBD2. CDR3 region: CAIRTSGSSGETQYF. The CDR3 DNA reads TGTGCCATCAGGACTAGCGGGAGTAGCGGAGAGACCCAGTACTTC.